The entry below gives a single TCR beta chain sequence along with its context. The record originates from a study of blood T cell repertoires in COVID-19. About the study: Material from acute and convalescent COVID-19 was sourced from the United States, Italy and Spain. Sources were T cells, B-cell-depleted T cells, or PBMCs; the material itself was cDNA or gDNA.

The ends were cut back, 4 bases at V and 14 bases at J, with 22 bases in the middle. Germline-derived CDR1 and CDR2 are SGHNT and YYREEE (reference sequence). The CDR3 is 15 amino acids. Clones were read by immunoSEQ multiplex PCR, and TCRdb kept only the in-frame ones, dropping some. This sample has 60,000 or so clones, with 80% to 90% found just once. Material: peripheral blood. This sequence joins TRBV5-4 and TRBJ1-6, with a tentative D call TRBD1 (5 bases). The clonotype comes from a man between 60 and 70 years old with active or convalescent COVID-19. CDR3 sequence: CASSRETQALSTLHF. The DNA for the CDR3 is TGTGCCAGCAGCCGAGAAACACAGGCGCTGTCGACCCTCCACTTT.